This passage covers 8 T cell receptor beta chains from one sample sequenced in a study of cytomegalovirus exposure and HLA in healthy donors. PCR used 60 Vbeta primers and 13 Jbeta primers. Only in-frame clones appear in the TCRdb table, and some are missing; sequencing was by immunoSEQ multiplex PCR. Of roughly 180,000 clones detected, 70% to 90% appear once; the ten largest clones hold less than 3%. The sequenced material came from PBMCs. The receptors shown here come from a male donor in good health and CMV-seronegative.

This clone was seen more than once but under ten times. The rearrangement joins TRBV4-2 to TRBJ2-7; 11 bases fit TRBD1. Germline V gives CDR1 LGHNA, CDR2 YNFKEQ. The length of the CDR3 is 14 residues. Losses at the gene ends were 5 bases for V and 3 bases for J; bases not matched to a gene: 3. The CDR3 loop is CASSDGTGGYEQYF. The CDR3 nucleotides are TGTGCCAGCAGCGACGGGACAGGGGGCTACGAGCAGTACTTC.

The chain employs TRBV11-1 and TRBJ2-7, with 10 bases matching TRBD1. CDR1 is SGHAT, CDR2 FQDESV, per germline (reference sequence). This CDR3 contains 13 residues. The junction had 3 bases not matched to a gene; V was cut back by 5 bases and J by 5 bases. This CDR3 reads CASSLTGGDEQYF. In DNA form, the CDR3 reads TGTGCCAGCAGCCTGACAGGGGGCGACGAGCAGTACTTC. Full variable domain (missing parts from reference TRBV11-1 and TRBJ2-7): EAEVAQSPRYKITEKSQAVAFWCDPISGHATLYWYRQILGQGPELLVQFQDESVVDDSQLPKDRFSAERLKGVDSTLKIQPAELGDSAMYLCASSLTGGDEQYFGPGTRLTVT.

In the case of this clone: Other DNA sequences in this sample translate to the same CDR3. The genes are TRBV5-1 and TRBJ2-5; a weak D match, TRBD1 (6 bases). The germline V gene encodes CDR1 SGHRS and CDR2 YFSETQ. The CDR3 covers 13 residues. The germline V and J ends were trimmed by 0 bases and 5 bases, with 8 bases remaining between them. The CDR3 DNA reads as TGCGCCAGCAGCTTGGTGAGGGGGGAGACCCAGTACTTC. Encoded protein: CASSLVRGETQYF. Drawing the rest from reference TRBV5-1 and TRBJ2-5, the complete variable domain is KAGVTQTPRYLIKTRGQQVTLSCSPISGHRSVSWYQQTPGQGLQFLFEYFSETQRNKGNFPGRFSGRQFSNSRSEMNVSTLELGDSALYLCASSLVRGETQYFGPGTRLLVL.

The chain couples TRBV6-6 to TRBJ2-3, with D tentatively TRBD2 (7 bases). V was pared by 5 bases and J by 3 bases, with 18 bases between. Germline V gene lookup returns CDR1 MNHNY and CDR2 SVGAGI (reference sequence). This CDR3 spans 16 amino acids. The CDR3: CASSPRVGGQTDTQYF. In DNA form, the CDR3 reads TGTGCCAGCAGTCCCAGGGTGGGGGGGCAGACAGATACGCAGTATTTT.

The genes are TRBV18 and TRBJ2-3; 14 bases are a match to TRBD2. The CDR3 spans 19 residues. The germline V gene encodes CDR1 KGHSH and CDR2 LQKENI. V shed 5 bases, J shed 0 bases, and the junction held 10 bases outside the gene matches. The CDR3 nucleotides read TGTGCCAGCTCAAAGACTAGCGGGAGGGCCGGCGGGAGCACAGATACGCAGTATTTT. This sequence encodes CASSKTSGRAGGSTDTQYF.

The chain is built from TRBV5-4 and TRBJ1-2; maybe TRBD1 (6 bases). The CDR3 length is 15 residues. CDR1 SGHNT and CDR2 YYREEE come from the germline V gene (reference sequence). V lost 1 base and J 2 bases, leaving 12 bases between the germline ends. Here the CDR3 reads CASSLPRGENYGYTF. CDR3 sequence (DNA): TGTGCCAGCAGCTTGCCCAGGGGCGAGAACTATGGCTACACCTTC.

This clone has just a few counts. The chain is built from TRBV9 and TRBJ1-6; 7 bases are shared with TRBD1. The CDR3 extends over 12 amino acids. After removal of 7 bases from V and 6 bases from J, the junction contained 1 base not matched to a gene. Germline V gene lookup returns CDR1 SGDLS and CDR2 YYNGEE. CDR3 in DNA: TGTGCCAGCGCAGGGGGTAATTCACCCCTCCACTTT. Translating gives CASAGGNSPLHF. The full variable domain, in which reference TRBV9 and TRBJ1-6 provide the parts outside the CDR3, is DSGVTQTPKHLITATGQRVTLRCSPRSGDLSVYWYQQSLDQGLQFLIQYYNGEERAKGNILERFSAQQFPDLHSELNLSSLELGDSALYFCASAGGNSPLHFGNGTRLTVT.

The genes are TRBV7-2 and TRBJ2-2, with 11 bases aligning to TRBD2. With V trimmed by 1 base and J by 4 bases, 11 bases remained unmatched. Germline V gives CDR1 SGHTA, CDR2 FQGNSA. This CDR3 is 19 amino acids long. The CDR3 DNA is TGTGCCAGCAGCTTAGTTCGCCTAGCGGGGGGATCAGGCACCGGGGAGCTGTTTTTT. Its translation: CASSLVRLAGGSGTGELFF.